The entry below gives a single T cell receptor (beta chain) sequence along with its context. What it binds is not known. Profiling relied on immunoSEQ multiplex PCR, and the TCRdb table lists in-frame clones only, not all of them. This table holds around 50,000 clones, roughly 73% found once. This entry is derived from a study of T cells in tumors after PD-1 blockade. At the level of the study: Prior checkpoint blockade, systemic immunosuppressant use, or anti-cancer therapy within 4 weeks excluded patients. Peripheral blood samples averaged around 38,000 unique clonotypes and 113,528 templates. Some patients also took daily vismodegib 150 mg during anti-PD-1 treatment.

Study-level points and caveats: About 41% of tumor TCR clonotypes were also found in blood.

This clonotype was sampled from a human donor with basal cell carcinoma. Sequenced material: PBMCs, taken before anti-PD-1 treatment.

CDR3 region: CASSLGTGRTNEQFF. DNA of the CDR3: TGTGCCAGCAGCCTAGGGACAGGCAGAACCAATGAGCAGTTCTTC. This chain connects TRBV7-6 to TRBJ2-1; 8 positions match TRBD1. The V gene's germline CDR1 is SGHVS and CDR2 FNYEAQ. After removal of 5 bases from V and 6 bases from J, the junction contained 9 bases not matched to a gene. The CDR3 contains 15 residues.